The TCR beta chain described here comes from a study of cytomegalovirus exposure and HLA in healthy donors. On the study more broadly: Out of around 360 genotyped donors, approximately 84% belonged to the Caucasian-associated ancestry cluster. Study-level results: It was reported in a later analysis that an Asian-associated ancestry cluster showed fewer N-insertions than the approximately 700-donor mean.

The PCR had 60 Vbeta and 13 Jbeta primers. Libraries were prepared by immunoSEQ multiplex PCR; TCRdb keeps only in-frame clonotypes and omits some of them. The data show about 110,000 clones, 77% seen once. A few counts support this clone. Its target is not known. Germline V gene data show CDR1 as LNHDA and CDR2 as SQIVND (reference sequence). The CDR3 extends over 16 amino acids. Trimming cost V 3 bases and J 7 bases; bases outside gene matches: 11. Sequencing used PBMCs. This sequence originates from a woman in her 40s in good health and CMV-seropositive. The chain combines TRBV19 with TRBJ2-7; the match to TRBD2 covers 11 bases. Written as DNA, the CDR3 is TGTGCCAGTAGTATGGGACTAGCGGCTCCTTTTGGGGAGCAGTACTTC. Its translation: CASSMGLAAPFGEQYF.